This paragraph reports one T cell receptor beta chain. Using immunoSEQ multiplex PCR, the repertoire was profiled, and TCRdb retains in-frame clones only, with some absent. The data contain about 180,000 clones, 84% of them seen just once; the ten biggest clones take up approximately 16%. The data originate from a study of blood T cell repertoires in COVID-19. Germline V gives CDR1 MDHEN, CDR2 SYDVKM. The CDR3 has 16 amino acids. The V end was cut by 4 bases, the J end by 0 bases, with 12 bases between. Participants reported their clinical history, and cohort assignment relied on those reports. The material sequenced was PBMCs or T cells enriched from blood (not recorded which). The sequence was obtained from a man between 50 and 59 years old who had recovered from COVID-19. The chain is built from TRBV28 and TRBJ2-2; maybe TRBD2 (7 bases). Written as DNA, the CDR3 is TGTGCCAGCAGTTCCCCGGGGGGCCCGAACACCGGGGAGCTGTTTTTT. This sequence encodes CASSSPGGPNTGELFF.